The 23 T cell receptor beta chains given below trace back to one sample, sequenced in a study of blood T cells in healthy people across ages. Primed by a sample-barcoded 5' primer and a J-beta primer mix, a second PCR proceeded for 7 to 11 cycles. TCRdb analysed the 5' RACE reads with MiXCR anew, one entry per CDR3 protein. The sample lists some 1,000,000 distinct CDR3 sequences; 20% to 25% were seen once. The same data also went into a second study, on T cells of mothers and their children.

Source material: blood. The receptors shown here come from a girl aged 2-10 years in good health.

This clonotype was seen only a few times. J is TRBJ2-5 and V is TRBV4-3; possibly TRBD1 or TRBD2 for D (5 bases each). The J call may be mistaken, given a closer DNA end match to TRBJ2-1. Germline loops: CDR1 LGHNA, CDR2 YSLEER. This CDR3 is 14 amino acids long. CDR3 bases: TGCGCCAGCAGCGGAACTTGGGGGACGGATGAGCAGTTCTTC. Its translation: CASSGTWGTDEQFF.

On this clonotype: It is likely a read error, because the conserved phenylalanine at the end of the CDR3 is missing. This sequence joins TRBV12-3 or TRBV12-4 and TRBJ2-3; D not certain. This CDR3 has 12 residues. This CDR3 is CASRRRADAQYS. CDR3 coding DNA: TGTGCCAGCAGACGGAGAGCAGATGCGCAGTATTCT.

This clonotype was recorded a few times. This sequence joins TRBV4-3 and TRBJ1-2; D may be TRBD1 (6 bases). Per the germline V gene, CDR1 is LGHNA and CDR2 is YSLEER. The V and J ends lost 1 base and 4 bases respectively, with 16 bases between them. This CDR3 is built from 16 residues. CDR3 amino acids: CASSQGTEGVGYGYTF. The CDR3, as DNA: TGCGCCAGCAGCCAAGGGACGGAGGGGGTGGGCTATGGCTACACCTTC.

The chain links TRBV19 to TRBJ1-5, with no clear D. From germline, CDR1 is LNHDA and CDR2 SQIVND (reference sequence). Trimming stripped 2 bases from V and 1 base from J, with 6 bases between. CDR3 length: 14 amino acids. DNA of the CDR3: TGTGCCAGTAGTATAAGAGGGAGCAATCAGCCCCAGCATTTT. It yields the protein CASSIRGSNQPQHF.

The chain is built from TRBV20-1 and TRBJ1-6; possible D gene TRBD1, 5 bases. Per the germline V gene, CDR1 is DFQATT and CDR2 is SNEGSKA (reference sequence). V was clipped by 3 bases and J by 8 bases, with 11 bases between them. The CDR3 sequence is 13 residues long. CDR3 DNA sequence: TGCAGTGCTAGGAAGGGGTCCGATTCACCCCTCCACTTT. This sequence encodes CSARKGSDSPLHF.

In this sample, this clonotype turned up a few times. The chain carries TRBV20-1 and TRBJ1-4, with D unresolved. The CDR3 is made up of 13 amino acids. The V end lost 3 bases, the J end lost 4 bases, and 9 bases lay between the germline ends. In germline, CDR1 is DFQATT, CDR2 SNEGSKA (reference sequence). CDR3 bases: TGCAGTGCTAGGAACGACAATAATGAAAAACTGTTTTTT. It is translated as CSARNDNNEKLFF.

This clonotype occurred a few times. The J gene is TRBJ2-7, the V gene TRBV6-5, with D perhaps TRBD1 (7 bases). The length of the CDR3 is 17 residues. Trimming took 2 bases from V and 4 from J, leaving 21 bases between them. Germline V gives CDR1 MNHEY, CDR2 SVGAGI. CDR3: CASSYGLRQGGRYEQYF. As DNA, the CDR3 is TGTGCCAGCAGTTACGGTCTGCGTCAGGGGGGTAGGTACGAGCAGTACTTC.

The gene calls are TRBV7-9 and TRBJ1-2, with D hard to call. This CDR3 comprises 13 residues. Trimming took off 6 bases at V and 2 bases at J, with 10 bases between the two ends. The V gene's germline CDR1 is SEHNR and CDR2 FQNEAQ (reference sequence). The CDR3 sequence is CASRLDGNYGYTF. CDR3 in DNA: TGTGCCAGCAGACTGGACGGGAACTATGGCTACACCTTC.

The J gene is TRBJ2-7, the V gene TRBV11-2; 7 nucleotides agree with TRBD2. The CDR3 has 16 residues. Germline V gives CDR1 SGHAT, CDR2 FQNNGV. Trimming at V came to 5 bases and at J to 3 bases, leaving 13 bases not matched to a gene. DNA of the CDR3: TGTGCCAGCAGCGCACGAAGGGGCGGGAGTTTCTACGAGCAGTACTTC. Amino acid sequence: CASSARRGGSFYEQYF. The full variable domain, its missing parts supplied by reference TRBV11-2 and TRBJ2-7, is EAGVAQSPRYKIIEKRQSVAFWCNPISGHATLYWYQQILGQGPKLLIQFQNNGVVDDSQLPKDRFSAERLKGVDSTLKIQPAKLEDSAVYLCASSARRGGSFYEQYFGPGTRLTVT.

This sequence joins TRBV7-2 and TRBJ2-1; D remains unclear. The J call may be mistaken, given a closer DNA end match to TRBJ2-7. The CDR3 covers 13 residues. CDR1 is SGHTA, CDR2 FQGNSA, per germline. For the CDR3, the DNA is TGTGCCAGCAGCTTACTGCAGGACTACGAGCAGTACTTC. Translating it yields CASSLLQDYEQYF.

This chain joins TRBV9 and TRBJ2-5; the D call may be TRBD1 or TRBD2 (5 bases each). The germline V gene encodes CDR1 SGDLS and CDR2 YYNGEE. V lost 3 bases and J 5 bases, leaving 14 bases between the germline ends. The CDR3 loop spans 14 amino acids. The CDR3 DNA reads TGTGCCAGCAGCGCCGGTGGGGGTAGGGAGACCCAGTACTTC. Residues: CASSAGGGRETQYF.

This clonotype has more than one count but fewer than ten. The chain links TRBV6-6 to TRBJ2-5; no firm D call. The V and J ends lost 7 bases and 1 base respectively, with 19 bases between them. The CDR3 extends over 16 amino acids. Germline lookup yields CDR1 MNHNY and CDR2 SVGAGI (reference sequence). CDR3 sequence: CASMALGIATQETQYF. In DNA, the CDR3 is TGTGCCAGCATGGCCTTGGGTATAGCCACCCAAGAGACCCAGTACTTC.

The chain couples TRBV7-2 to TRBJ2-1; 9 positions agree with TRBD2. The end of the DNA aligns better with TRBJ2-7, so the J call may be wrong. The CDR3 has 14 residues. Per germline, CDR1 SGHTA and CDR2 FQGNSA. The CDR3 spells CASSWAGGPGEQYF. The DNA for the CDR3 is TGTGCCAGCAGCTGGGCGGGAGGGCCAGGTGAGCAGTACTTC.

This chain uses TRBV6-6 with TRBJ1-1; D gene uncertain. Trimming left V 0 bases short and J 2 bases short, with 10 bases between. This CDR3 is built from 15 residues. Per germline, CDR1 MNHNY and CDR2 SVGAGI (reference sequence). CDR3 region: CASSYSGGLNTEAFF. CDR3 coding DNA: TGTGCCAGCAGTTACTCAGGCGGTCTTAACACTGAAGCTTTCTTT.

This clonotype was counted a few times. One end of the junction does not line up with germline, which may come from a read error. The chain carries TRBV19 and TRBJ1-2; D not certain. This CDR3 is built from 15 residues. CDR1 and CDR2 (germline): LNHDA, SQIVND (reference sequence). The CDR3 DNA reads TGTGCCGGTAGCCCTGACTCCTCGGCATGGTATGGCTACACCTTC. This translates into CAGSPDSSAWYGYTF.

This clonotype was picked up one time. The gene calls are TRBV7-2 and TRBJ2-5; D remains ambiguous. The germline V and J ends were trimmed by 1 base and 2 bases, with 11 bases remaining between them. CDR1 is SGHTA, CDR2 FQGNSA, per germline. The CDR3 sequence is 15 residues long. The CDR3 nucleotides are TGTGCCAGCAGCTTAGGAGGTTTCTCGCAAGAGACCCAGTACTTC. Translation: CASSLGGFSQETQYF.

The chain combines TRBV6-5 with TRBJ1-2, with 8 nucleotides matching TRBD1. Trimming removed 5 bases from V and 1 base from J; junction bases left unmatched: 3. CDR1 is MNHEY, CDR2 SVGAGI, per germline. This CDR3 is 14 amino acids long. Written as DNA, the CDR3 is TGTGCCAGCAGTGACAGGGGTGATAACTATGGCTACACCTTC. It yields the protein CASSDRGDNYGYTF.

This clonotype has only a few counts. The chain recombines TRBV7-9 with TRBJ2-7; 11 bases match TRBD1. The junction had 4 bases not matched to a gene; V was cut back by 3 bases and J by 0 bases. Per germline, CDR1 SEHNR and CDR2 FQNEAQ (reference sequence). This CDR3 spans 16 amino acids. CDR3 in amino acids: CASSFPGQGDSYEQYF. In DNA, the CDR3 is TGTGCCAGCAGCTTCCCGGGACAGGGGGACTCCTACGAGCAGTACTTC.

This clonotype was counted a few times. The rearrangement uses TRBV29-1 and TRBJ2-2; D not certain. Germline assignment: CDR1 SQVTM and CDR2 ANQGSEA. V lost 2 bases and J lost 2, with 6 bases in between. CDR3 length: 13 amino acids. CDR3 sequence reads: CSVERDNTGELFF. CDR3 sequence (DNA): TGCAGCGTTGAAAGGGATAACACCGGGGAGCTGTTTTTT.

V usage is TRBV5-1 and J usage is TRBJ2-5; 8 positions agree with TRBD1. The DNA end is more similar to TRBJ2-1, so the J call may be wrong. The CDR3 consists of 16 residues. Germline V lookup: CDR1 SGHRS, CDR2 YFSETQ. CDR3 amino acids: CASSLVSGGLYNEQFF. The CDR3 DNA sequence: TGCGCCAGCAGCTTGGTCTCAGGGGGCTTGTACAATGAGCAGTTCTTC.

The chain recombines TRBV6-1 with TRBJ1-2, with unresolved D. V gave up 6 bases and J gave up 4 bases, with 21 bases separating them. This CDR3 has 16 residues. From germline, CDR1 is MNHNS and CDR2 SASEGT. CDR3 residues: CASSPADGHELYGYTF. Here the CDR3 DNA reads TGTGCCAGCAGCCCTGCGGATGGGCACGAGCTCTATGGCTACACCTTC.

This clonotype was found a few times. The V call is TRBV27, the J call TRBJ2-1, with D unclear. This CDR3 has 15 residues. The germline V and J ends were trimmed by 6 bases and 0 bases, with 12 bases remaining between them. Germline V gene sequence: CDR1 MNHEY, CDR2 SMNVEV (reference sequence). The CDR3 DNA follows: TGTGCCAGCAGCTATAATATTGGCTCCTACAATGAGCAGTTCTTC. Its protein product is CASSYNIGSYNEQFF.

This chain connects TRBV12-3 or TRBV12-4 to TRBJ2-2; D is unresolved. The CDR3 has 11 residues. The V gene lost 8 bases and the J gene lost 5 bases, with 6 bases spanning the gap. This chain's CDR3 is CASDVTGELFF. The DNA of the CDR3 is TGTGCCAGCGATGTTACCGGGGAGCTGTTTTTT.